What follows are 8 T cell receptor beta chains derived from one specimen sequenced in a study of T cells expressing NK-cell markers. TCRdb processed the 5' RACE reads again and assigns one entry to each CDR3 protein, with no DNA. This sample lists roughly 170,000 distinct CDR3 sequences; its ten largest clones have approximately 17%. What was sequenced was blood T cells: a sorted CD56 or NKG2C T cell subset, CD4+ or CD8+ T cells, or bulk PBMC T cells (not recorded which). These receptors came from a woman aged 18 to 75 in good health.

This sequence joins TRBV4-2 and TRBJ2-6; TCRdb picks TRBD2, but there is no DNA to check that call. Germline lookup yields CDR1 LGHNA and CDR2 YNFKEQ. This CDR3 region has 18 residues. The CDR3 spells CASSQGGGDSSGANVLTF.

The chain uses TRBV25-1 and TRBJ1-1; TCRdb gives TRBD1 as the D gene, but with no DNA this cannot be confirmed. CDR3 length equals 15 residues. Germline CDR1 and CDR2: MGHDK and SYGVNS. The CDR3 protein is CASSVIRRGDTEAFF.

The chain recombines TRBV11-3 with TRBJ2-1; TCRdb gives TRBD2 as the D gene, but with no DNA this cannot be confirmed. Per germline, CDR1 SGHNT and CDR2 YENEEA. The length of the CDR3 is 16 residues. CDR3 amino acids: CASSLGTSGTYNEQFF. The variable domain in full, with the rest retrieved from reference TRBV11-3 and TRBJ2-1, is EAGVVQSPRYKIIEKKQPVAFWCNPISGHNTLYWYLQNLGQGPELLIRYENEEAVDDSQLPKDRFSAERLKGVDSTLKIQPAELGDSAVYLCASSLGTSGTYNEQFFGPGTRLTVL.

This chain links TRBV3-1 with TRBJ2-7; TCRdb's D call of TRBD2 is untestable without DNA. Germline loops: CDR1 LGHDT, CDR2 YNNKEL (reference sequence). This CDR3 region has 16 residues. The CDR3 region is CASSQAPQRGGGEQYF.

The V and J genes are TRBV7-3 and TRBJ1-4. Germline CDR1 and CDR2: SGHTA and FQGTGA. The CDR3 has 14 residues. The CDR3 spells CASSLTRVDEKLFF.

V is TRBV7-2 and J is TRBJ1-5. The germline gives CDR1 SGHTA, CDR2 FQGNSA. The CDR3 has 12 amino acids. This CDR3 is CASAGYSQPQHF.

The chain employs TRBV7-9 and TRBJ2-1; TCRdb outputs TRBD1, but without DNA this stays unchecked. The CDR3 has 16 amino acids. The germline V gene encodes CDR1 SEHNR and CDR2 FQNEAQ (reference sequence). The CDR3 region is CASTPAGVLGHNEQFF.

V usage is TRBV7-2 and J usage is TRBJ2-1. The CDR3 is made up of 13 amino acids. Germline-derived CDR1 and CDR2 are SGHTA and FQGNSA. The CDR3 reads CASSLALLDEQFF.